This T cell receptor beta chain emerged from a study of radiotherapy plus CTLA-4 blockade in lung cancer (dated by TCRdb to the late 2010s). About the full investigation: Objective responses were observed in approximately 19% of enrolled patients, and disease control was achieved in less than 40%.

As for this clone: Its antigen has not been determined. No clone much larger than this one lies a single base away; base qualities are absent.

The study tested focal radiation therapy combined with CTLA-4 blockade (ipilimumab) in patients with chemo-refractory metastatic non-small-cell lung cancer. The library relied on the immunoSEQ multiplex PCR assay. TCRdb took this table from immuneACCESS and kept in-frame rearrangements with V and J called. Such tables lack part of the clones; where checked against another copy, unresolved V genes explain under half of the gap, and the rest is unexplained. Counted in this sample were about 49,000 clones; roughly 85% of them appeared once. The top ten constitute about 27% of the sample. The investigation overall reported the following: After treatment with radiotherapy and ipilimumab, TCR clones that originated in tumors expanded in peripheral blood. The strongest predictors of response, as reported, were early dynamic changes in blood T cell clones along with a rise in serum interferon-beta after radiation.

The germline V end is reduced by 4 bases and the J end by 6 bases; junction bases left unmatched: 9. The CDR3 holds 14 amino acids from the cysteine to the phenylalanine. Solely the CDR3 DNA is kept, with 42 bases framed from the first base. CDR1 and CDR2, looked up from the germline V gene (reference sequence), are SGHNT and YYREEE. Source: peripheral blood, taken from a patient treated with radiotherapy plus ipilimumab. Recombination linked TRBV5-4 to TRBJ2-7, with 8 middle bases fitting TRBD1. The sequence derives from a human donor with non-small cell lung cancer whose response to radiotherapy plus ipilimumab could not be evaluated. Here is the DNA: TGTGCCAGCAGCATTCAGGGGGCGCTATCCGAGCAGTACTTC. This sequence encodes CASSIQGALSEQYF. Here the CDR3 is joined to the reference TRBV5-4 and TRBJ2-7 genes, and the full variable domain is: ETGVTQSPTHLIKTRGQQVTLRCSSQSGHNTVSWYQQALGQGPQFIFQYYREEENGRGNFPPRFSGLQFPNYSSELNVNALELDDSALYLCASSIQGALSEQYFGPGTRLTVT.